The 6 T cell receptor beta chains below were found in one sample sequenced in a study of cytomegalovirus exposure and HLA in healthy donors. PCR used 60 Vbeta primers and 13 Jbeta primers. Some clones are missing from TCRdb's copy, which holds only in-frame ones; the method was immunoSEQ multiplex PCR. The sample has roughly 200,000 clones; around 75% are singletons. Sequences were obtained from PBMCs. These receptor sequences come from a woman younger than 45 in good health and CMV-seronegative.

The rearrangement links TRBV14 to TRBJ1-1; perhaps TRBD1 as D (5 bases). The CDR3 totals 13 residues. The germline V and J ends were trimmed by 1 base and 7 bases, with 10 bases remaining between them. CDR1 and CDR2 (germline): SGHDN, FVKESK. The CDR3 DNA sequence: TGTGCCAGCAGCCAAGTTGGACAACGTGAAGCTTTCTTT. Translating gives CASSQVGQREAFF. The full variable domain, in which reference TRBV14 and TRBJ1-1 provide the parts outside the CDR3, is EAGVTQFPSHSVIEKGQTVTLRCDPISGHDNLYWYRRVMGKEIKFLLHFVKESKQDESGMPNNRFLAERTGGTYSTLKVQPAELEDSGVYFCASSQVGQREAFFGQGTRLTVV.

The chain recombines TRBV9 with TRBJ1-2; D is unresolved. In germline, CDR1 is SGDLS, CDR2 YYNGEE. The CDR3 spans 14 residues. V was pared by 0 bases and J by 7 bases, with 13 bases between. CDR3 sequence (DNA): TGTGCCAGCAGCGTAGGGGCAGGTGACGGTGGCTACACCTTC. It specifies CASSVGAGDGGYTF.

This clone was counted a few times. The chain couples TRBV13 to TRBJ2-3, with D perhaps matching TRBD1 (6 bases). There are 16 residues in the CDR3. V lost 4 bases to trimming and J lost 6 bases, with 20 bases between them. Looked up from germline, CDR1 is PRHDT and CDR2 is FYEKMQ (reference sequence). The DNA of the CDR3 is TGTGCCAGCAGCTCAACAGGGTTGCGAGTAGGGGATACGCAGTATTTT. It specifies CASSSTGLRVGDTQYF.

The chain uses TRBV5-4 and TRBJ2-5, with a weak D call TRBD1 (6 bases). Germline V gene data show CDR1 as SGHNT and CDR2 as YYREEE (reference sequence). CDR3 length: 16 residues. With 2 bases removed from V and 3 bases from J, the gap between germline ends came to 17 bases. CDR3 loop: CASSLQGTSTKETQYF. The DNA of the CDR3 is TGTGCCAGCAGCTTACAGGGAACTTCAACGAAAGAGACCCAGTACTTC.

To note about this clone: A junction end diverges from the germline sequence, so it may reflect a read error. Here the CDR3 DNA reads TGCGCCAGCAGCCAAGGTCCCGGGGACAGGGACACTCACTTC. As protein: CASSQGPGDRDTHF. The chain employs TRBV4-3 and TRBJ2-7; 9 bases line up with TRBD1. Germline loops: CDR1 LGHNA, CDR2 YSLEER. The CDR3 covers 14 residues.

This clone was recorded only once. This chain uses TRBV7-9 with TRBJ1-2; D gene ambiguous. Per germline, CDR1 SEHNR and CDR2 FQNEAQ (reference sequence). Trimming pared 0 bases from V and 4 bases from J, leaving 9 bases between. The CDR3 has 14 residues. Here the CDR3 DNA reads TGTGCCAGCAGCTTAGCATCCACTTTCTATGGCTACACCTTC. Translation: CASSLASTFYGYTF. The full variable domain, completed using reference TRBV7-9 and TRBJ1-2, is DTGVSQNPRHKITKRGQNVTFRCDPISEHNRLYWYRQTLGQGPEFLTYFQNEAQLEKSRLLSDRFSAERPKGSFSTLEIQRTEQGDSAMYLCASSLASTFYGYTFGSGTRLTVV.